The clone carrying this T cell receptor beta chain was seen only a few times. Its antigen is not known. It was with a sample-barcoded 5' primer and a J-beta primer mix that a second PCR of roughly 7 to 11 cycles was run. TCRdb called the 5' RACE reads again in MiXCR, with one record for every CDR3 protein. Here the sample spans roughly 800,000 distinct CDR3 sequences, about 53% being singletons. These data come from a study of blood T cells in healthy people across ages. On the study more broadly: Using template switching, researchers captured about one barcoded beta molecule for each two T cells.

There are 16 residues in the CDR3. The V gene end was trimmed by 5 bases and the J gene end by 3 bases; junction bases not matched to a gene: 10. Germline-derived CDR1 and CDR2 are DFQATT and SNEGSKA (reference sequence). Study-wide findings and caveats: Unsorted PBMC material precluded a definitive naive versus antigen-experienced comparison.

This TCR was recovered from a man older than 75 in good health. This chain uses TRBV20-1 with TRBJ2-1; 10 nucleotides line up with TRBD2. Input material: blood. CDR3 amino acids: CSAPRTSGNVYNEQFF. In nucleotides, the CDR3 is TGCAGTGCTCCTCGGACTAGCGGAAATGTCTACAATGAGCAGTTCTTC.